The source of this T cell receptor (beta chain) is a study of tumor and adjacent non-tumor tissue in lung cancer. RNA was extracted from bulk tissue without any cell sorting. This clonotype was detected many times. The CDR3 runs to 16 residues. Per germline, CDR1 SGHAT and CDR2 FQNNGV. Trimming removed 0 bases at V and 4 bases at J, with 15 bases between. TCRbeta libraries were built with three rounds of nested PCR, modified from ARM-PCR. Each CDR3 protein is one row after TCRdb ran MiXCR on the multiplex PCR reads. Counted here are around 120,000 distinct CDR3 sequences, 66% occurring once; the ten biggest clones make up 9.5% to 15%.

The chain links TRBV11-2 to TRBJ2-5; either TRBD1 or TRBD2 may supply D (5 bases each). The sample was lung tumor tissue. This clonotype was sampled from a man aged 30 to 39 with non-small cell lung cancer. CDR3 sequence (DNA): TGTGCCAGCAGCTTAGATATGGGGACCTGGGGAGAGACCCAGTACTTC. This sequence encodes CASSLDMGTWGETQYF.